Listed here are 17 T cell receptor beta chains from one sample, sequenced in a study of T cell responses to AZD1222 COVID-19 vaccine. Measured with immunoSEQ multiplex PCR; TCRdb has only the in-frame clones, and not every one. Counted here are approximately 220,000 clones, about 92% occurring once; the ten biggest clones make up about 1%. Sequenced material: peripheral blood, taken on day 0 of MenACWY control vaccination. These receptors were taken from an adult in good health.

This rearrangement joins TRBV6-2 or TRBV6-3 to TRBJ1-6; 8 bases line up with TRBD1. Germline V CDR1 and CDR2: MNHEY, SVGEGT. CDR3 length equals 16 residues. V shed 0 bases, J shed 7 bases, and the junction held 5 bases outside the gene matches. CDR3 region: CASSYSRTGRNSPLHF. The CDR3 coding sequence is TGTGCCAGCAGTTACTCGAGGACAGGGCGAAATTCACCCCTCCACTTT.

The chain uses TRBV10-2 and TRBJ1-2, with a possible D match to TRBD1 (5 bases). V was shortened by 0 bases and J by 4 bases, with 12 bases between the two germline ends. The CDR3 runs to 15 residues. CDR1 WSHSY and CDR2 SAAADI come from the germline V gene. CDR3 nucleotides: TGCGCCAGCAGTGAGTCAAAGGGGAGTAGCTATGGCTACACCTTC. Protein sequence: CASSESKGSSYGYTF.

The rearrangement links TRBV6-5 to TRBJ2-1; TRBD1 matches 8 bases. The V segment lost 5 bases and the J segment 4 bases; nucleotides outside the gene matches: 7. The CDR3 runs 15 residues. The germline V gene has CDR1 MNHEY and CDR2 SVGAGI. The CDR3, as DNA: TGTGCCAGCAGTAGCTCGGACAGGGTGTACAATGAGCAGTTCTTC. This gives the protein CASSSSDRVYNEQFF.

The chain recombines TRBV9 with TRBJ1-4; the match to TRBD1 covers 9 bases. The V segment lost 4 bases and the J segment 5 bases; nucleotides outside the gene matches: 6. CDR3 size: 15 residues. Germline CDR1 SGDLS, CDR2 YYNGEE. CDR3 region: CASSLIGTGNEKLFF. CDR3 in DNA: TGTGCCAGCAGCTTGATTGGGACAGGGAATGAAAAACTGTTTTTT.

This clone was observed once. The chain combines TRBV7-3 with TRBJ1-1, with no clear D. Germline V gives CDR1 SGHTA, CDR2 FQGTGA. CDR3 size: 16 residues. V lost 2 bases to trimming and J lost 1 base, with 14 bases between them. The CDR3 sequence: CASSLAGGHANTEAFF. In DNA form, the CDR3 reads TGTGCCAGCAGCTTAGCGGGAGGGCACGCGAACACTGAAGCTTTCTTT.

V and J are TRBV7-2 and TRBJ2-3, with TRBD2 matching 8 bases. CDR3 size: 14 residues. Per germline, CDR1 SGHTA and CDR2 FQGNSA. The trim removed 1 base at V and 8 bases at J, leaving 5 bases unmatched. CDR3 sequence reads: CASSLEPTSGTQYF. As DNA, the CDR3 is TGTGCCAGCAGCTTAGAACCCACTAGCGGTACGCAGTATTTT. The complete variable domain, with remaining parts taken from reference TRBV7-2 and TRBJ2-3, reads GAGVSQSPSNKVTEKGKDVELRCDPISGHTALYWYRQSLGQGLEFLIYFQGNSAPDKSGLPSDRFSAERTGGSVSTLTIQRTQQEDSAVYLCASSLEPTSGTQYFGPGTRLTVL.

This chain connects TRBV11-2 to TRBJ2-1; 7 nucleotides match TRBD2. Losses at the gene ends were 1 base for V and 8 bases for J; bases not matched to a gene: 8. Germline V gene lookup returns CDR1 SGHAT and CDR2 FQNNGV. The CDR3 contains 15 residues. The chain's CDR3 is CASSLGAGVPYEQFF. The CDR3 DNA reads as TGTGCCAGCAGCTTAGGGGCGGGGGTTCCTTATGAGCAGTTCTTC.

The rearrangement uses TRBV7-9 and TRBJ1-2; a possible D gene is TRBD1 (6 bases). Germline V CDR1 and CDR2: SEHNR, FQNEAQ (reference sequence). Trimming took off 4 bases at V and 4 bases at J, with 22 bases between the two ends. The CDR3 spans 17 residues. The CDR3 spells CASSSPRGASPSYGYTF. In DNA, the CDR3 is TGTGCCAGCAGCTCCCCCCGGGGGGCCTCCCCGAGCTATGGCTACACCTTC.

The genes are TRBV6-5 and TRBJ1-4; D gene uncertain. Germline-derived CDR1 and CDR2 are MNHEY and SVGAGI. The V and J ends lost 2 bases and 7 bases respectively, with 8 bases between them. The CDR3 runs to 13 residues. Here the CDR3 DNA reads TGTGCCAGCAGTTACCTGGGCCCTGAAAAACTGTTTTTT. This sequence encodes CASSYLGPEKLFF.

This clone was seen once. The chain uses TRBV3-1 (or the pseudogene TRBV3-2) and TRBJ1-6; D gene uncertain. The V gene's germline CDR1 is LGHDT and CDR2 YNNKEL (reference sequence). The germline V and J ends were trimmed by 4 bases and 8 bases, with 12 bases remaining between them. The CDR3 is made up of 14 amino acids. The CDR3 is CASSPTVSYSPLHF. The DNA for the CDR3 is TGTGCCAGCAGCCCAACAGTAAGCTATTCACCCCTCCACTTT.

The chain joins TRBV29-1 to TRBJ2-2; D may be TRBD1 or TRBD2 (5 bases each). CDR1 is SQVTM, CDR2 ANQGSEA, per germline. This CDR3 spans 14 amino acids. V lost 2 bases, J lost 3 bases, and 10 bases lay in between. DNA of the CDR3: TGCAGCGTTGAAAAGGGGACCCACACCGGGGAGCTGTTTTTT. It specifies CSVEKGTHTGELFF.

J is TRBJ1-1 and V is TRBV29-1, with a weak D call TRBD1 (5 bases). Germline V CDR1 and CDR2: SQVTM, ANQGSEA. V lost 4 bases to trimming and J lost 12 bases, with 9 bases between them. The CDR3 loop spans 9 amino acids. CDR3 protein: CSVGGTTFF. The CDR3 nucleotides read TGCAGCGTTGGGGGGACTACTTTCTTT.

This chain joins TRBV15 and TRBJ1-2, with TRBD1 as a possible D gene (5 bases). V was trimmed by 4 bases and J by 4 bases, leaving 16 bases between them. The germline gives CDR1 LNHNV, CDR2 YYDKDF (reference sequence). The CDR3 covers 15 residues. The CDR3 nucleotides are TGTGCCACCAGCATGGAACAGGCGCTGACCTATGGCTACACCTTC. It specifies CATSMEQALTYGYTF. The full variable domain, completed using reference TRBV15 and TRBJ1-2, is DAMVIQNPRYQVTQFGKPVTLSCSQTLNHNVMYWYQQKSSQAPKLLFHYYDKDFNNEADTPDNFQSRRPNTSFCFLDIRSPGLGDTAMYLCATSMEQALTYGYTFGSGTRLTVV.

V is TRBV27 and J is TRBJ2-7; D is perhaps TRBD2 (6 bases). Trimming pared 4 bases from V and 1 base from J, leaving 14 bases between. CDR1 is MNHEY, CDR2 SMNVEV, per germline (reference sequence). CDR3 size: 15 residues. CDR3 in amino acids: CASSSRGWDSYEQYF. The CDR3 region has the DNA TGTGCCAGCAGTTCCCGGGGGTGGGATTCCTACGAGCAGTACTTC.

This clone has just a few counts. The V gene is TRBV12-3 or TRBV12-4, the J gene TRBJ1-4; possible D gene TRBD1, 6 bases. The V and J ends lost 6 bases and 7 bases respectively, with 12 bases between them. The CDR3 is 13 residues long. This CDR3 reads CASRQGLSEKLFF. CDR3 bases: TGTGCCAGCAGACAGGGTTTGAGTGAAAAACTGTTTTTT.

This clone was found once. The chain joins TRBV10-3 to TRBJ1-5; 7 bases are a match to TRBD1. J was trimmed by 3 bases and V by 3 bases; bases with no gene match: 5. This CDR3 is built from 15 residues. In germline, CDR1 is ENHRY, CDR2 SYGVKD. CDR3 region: CAISEGQEFNQPQHF. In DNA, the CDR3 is TGTGCCATCAGTGAAGGACAGGAGTTCAATCAGCCCCAGCATTTT.

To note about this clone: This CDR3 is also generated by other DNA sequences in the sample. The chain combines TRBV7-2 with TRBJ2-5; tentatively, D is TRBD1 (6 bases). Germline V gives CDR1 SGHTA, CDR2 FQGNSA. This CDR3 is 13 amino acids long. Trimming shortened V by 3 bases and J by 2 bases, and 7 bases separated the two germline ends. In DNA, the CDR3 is TGTGCCAGCAGCTTCGGACAGCAAGAGACCCAGTACTTC. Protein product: CASSFGQQETQYF.